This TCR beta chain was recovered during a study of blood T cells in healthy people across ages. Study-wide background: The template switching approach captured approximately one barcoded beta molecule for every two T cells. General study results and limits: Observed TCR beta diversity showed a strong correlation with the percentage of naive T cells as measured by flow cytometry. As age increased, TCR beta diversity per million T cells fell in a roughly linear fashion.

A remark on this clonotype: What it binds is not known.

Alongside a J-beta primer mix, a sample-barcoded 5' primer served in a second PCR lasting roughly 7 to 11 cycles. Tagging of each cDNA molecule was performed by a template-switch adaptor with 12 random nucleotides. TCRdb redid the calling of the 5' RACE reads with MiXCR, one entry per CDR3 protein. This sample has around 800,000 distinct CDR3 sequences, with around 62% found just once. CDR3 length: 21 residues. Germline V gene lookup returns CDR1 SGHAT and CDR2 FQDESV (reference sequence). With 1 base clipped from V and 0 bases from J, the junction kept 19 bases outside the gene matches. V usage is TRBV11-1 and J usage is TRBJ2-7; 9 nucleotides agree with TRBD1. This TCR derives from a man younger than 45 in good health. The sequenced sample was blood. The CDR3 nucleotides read TGTGCCAGCAGCTTAGGGCGGGGGCCCCGGGACAGGGTGCTATTCTCCTACGAGCAGTACTTC. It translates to CASSLGRGPRDRVLFSYEQYF.